This T cell receptor beta chain was sequenced during a study of CD8 T cells in Susac syndrome. Findings and caveats of the study: The study conceded that relatively few individuals underwent its TCR sequencing and HLA analysis.

Turning to this clonotype: The antigen is not known.

TCR beta was sequenced from blood CD8+ and CD4+ T cells. In the multiple sclerosis control group, patients were treatment-naive and had stable or active relapsing-remitting disease. TEMRA cells were enriched by FACS, and CD4+ and CD8+ T cells were negatively isolated. Germline CDR1 MNHEY, CDR2 SVGEGT. CDR3 length equals 14 residues. The V gene end was trimmed by 6 bases and the J gene end by 2 bases; junction bases not matched to a gene: 3. RNA amounts of roughly 0.45 to 1 ug underwent reverse transcription with random hexamers. TCRdb reprocessed the immunoSEQ multiplex PCR reads with MiXCR, giving one entry per CDR3 protein. The table lists hundreds of thousands of distinct CDR3 sequences, approximately 85% of them singletons.

This clonotype originated in a human donor with multiple sclerosis. Sequenced material: CD8+ T cells from PBMCs. The chain has TRBV6-2 or TRBV6-3 and TRBJ2-2, with 7 bases lining up with TRBD2. In DNA form, the CDR3 reads TGTGCCAGCAGCGGGACTACAAACACCGGGGAGCTGTTTTTT. It is translated as CASSGTTNTGELFF.